What follows describes a single T cell receptor beta chain. Its antigen is as yet unknown. The data derive from a study of T cells in localized non-small cell lung cancer. V dropped 5 bases and J dropped 6 bases, with 13 bases sitting between them. Germline V gene data show CDR1 as SGHAT and CDR2 as FQNNGV. This CDR3 has 13 amino acids. Sequencing used immunoSEQ multiplex PCR; TCRdb keeps in-frame clones, though not all of them. The data hold some 66,000 clones, with roughly 86% observed a single time. Study-level points and caveats: Of the top 100 tumor clones, median around 60 were in adjacent lung, approximately 28 among its top 100. A denser population of T cells in blood accompanied longer overall survival. It remains possible that heterogeneity exists, since only one tumor region was sequenced. Among the tissues sampled, uninvolved adjacent lung had the highest T cell clonality, above tumor.

The chain couples TRBV11-2 to TRBJ1-2; D is ambiguous. The sequence was obtained from a female donor at least 60 years old with stage I lung adenocarcinoma. The source material was peripheral blood, sampled before any cancer treatment. CDR3 nucleotide sequence: TGTGCCAGCAGCGGAGACGGTTCGGATGGCTACACCTTC. This encodes CASSGDGSDGYTF.